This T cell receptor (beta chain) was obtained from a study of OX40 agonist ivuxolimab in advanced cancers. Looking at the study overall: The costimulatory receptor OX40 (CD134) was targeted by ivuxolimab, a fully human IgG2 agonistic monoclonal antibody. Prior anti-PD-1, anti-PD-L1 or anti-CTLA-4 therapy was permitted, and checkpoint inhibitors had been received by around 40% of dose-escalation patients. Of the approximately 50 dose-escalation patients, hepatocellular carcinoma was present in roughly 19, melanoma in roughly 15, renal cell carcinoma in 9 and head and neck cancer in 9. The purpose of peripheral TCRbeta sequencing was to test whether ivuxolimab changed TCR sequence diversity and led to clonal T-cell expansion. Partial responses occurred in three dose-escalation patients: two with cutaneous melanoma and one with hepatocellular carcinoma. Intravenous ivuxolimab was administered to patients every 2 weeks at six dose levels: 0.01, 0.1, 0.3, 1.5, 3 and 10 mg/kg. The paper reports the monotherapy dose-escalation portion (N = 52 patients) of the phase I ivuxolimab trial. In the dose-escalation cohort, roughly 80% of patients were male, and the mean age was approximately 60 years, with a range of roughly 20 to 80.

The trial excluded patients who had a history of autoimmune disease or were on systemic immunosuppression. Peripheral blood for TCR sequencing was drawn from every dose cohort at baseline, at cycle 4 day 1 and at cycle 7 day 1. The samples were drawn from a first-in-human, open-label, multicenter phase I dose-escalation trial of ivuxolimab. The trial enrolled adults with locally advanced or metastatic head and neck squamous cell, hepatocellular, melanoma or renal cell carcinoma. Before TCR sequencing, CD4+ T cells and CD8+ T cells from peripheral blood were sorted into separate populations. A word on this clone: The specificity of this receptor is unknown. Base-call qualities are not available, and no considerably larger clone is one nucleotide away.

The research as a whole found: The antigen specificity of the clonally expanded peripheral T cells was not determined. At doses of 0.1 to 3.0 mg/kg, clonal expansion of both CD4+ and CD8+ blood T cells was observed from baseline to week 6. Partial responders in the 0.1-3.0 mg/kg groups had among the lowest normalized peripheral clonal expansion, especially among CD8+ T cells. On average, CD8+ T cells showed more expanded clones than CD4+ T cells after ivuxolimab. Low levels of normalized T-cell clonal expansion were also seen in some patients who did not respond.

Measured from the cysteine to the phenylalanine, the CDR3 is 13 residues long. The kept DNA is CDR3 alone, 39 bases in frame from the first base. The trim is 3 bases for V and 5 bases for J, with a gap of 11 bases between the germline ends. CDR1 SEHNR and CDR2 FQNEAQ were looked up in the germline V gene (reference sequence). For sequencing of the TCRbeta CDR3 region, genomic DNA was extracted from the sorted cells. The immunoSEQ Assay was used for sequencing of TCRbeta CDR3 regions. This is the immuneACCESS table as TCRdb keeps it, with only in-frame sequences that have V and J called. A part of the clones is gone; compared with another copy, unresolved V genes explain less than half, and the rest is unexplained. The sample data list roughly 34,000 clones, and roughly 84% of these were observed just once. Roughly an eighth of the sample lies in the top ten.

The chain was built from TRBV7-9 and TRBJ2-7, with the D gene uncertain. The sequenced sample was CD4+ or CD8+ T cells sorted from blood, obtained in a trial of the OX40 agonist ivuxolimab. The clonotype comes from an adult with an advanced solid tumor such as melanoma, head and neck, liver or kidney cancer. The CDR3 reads CASSLPGTHEQYF. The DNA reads TGTGCCAGCAGCTTGCCCGGCACCCACGAGCAGTACTTC.